These T cell receptor beta chains were read from a single sample in a study of OX40 agonist ivuxolimab in advanced cancers. The data were produced by immunoSEQ multiplex PCR, yet TCRdb's version contains in-frame clones alone and is incomplete. The table includes around 63,000 clones, 85% to 90% detected once. This material consisted of CD4+ or CD8+ T cells sorted from blood, taken in a trial of the OX40 agonist ivuxolimab. All receptors come from an adult with an advanced solid tumor such as melanoma, head and neck, liver or kidney cancer. CDR3s include the opening cysteine and the closing phenylalanine or tryptophan. A D gene is named only where the DNA matches it firmly. Clone size appears in some rows only: once, few, many, or a class for an expanded clone.

d_gene	v_gene	j_gene	abundance	CDR3nt	CDR3aa
TRBD1	TRBV2	TRBJ2-1	-	TGTGCCAGCAGCGCAGGGGGTGAGCAGTTCTTC	CASSAGGEQFF
-	TRBV5-1	TRBJ2-2	-	TGCGCCAGCAGCTTCGCAGGGGGGACCGGGGAGCTGTTTTTT	CASSFAGGTGELFF
-	TRBV4-1	TRBJ1-4	-	TGCGCCAGCAGCCAAGGTCCCACGGAAAGGGAAAAACTGTTTTTT	CASSQGPTEREKLFF
-	TRBV5-1	TRBJ2-5	-	TGCGCCAGCAGCTTAACCGCGAGGGAGACCCAGTACTTC	CASSLTARETQYF
-	TRBV7-3	TRBJ2-3	-	TGTGCCAGCAGCAGCAACTTGAATACGCAGTATTTT	CASSSNLNTQYF
-	TRBV5-1	TRBJ2-1	-	TGCGCCAGCAGTTCCGGGCTTAATGAGCAGTTCTTC	CASSSGLNEQFF
-	TRBV18	TRBJ2-7	-	TGTGCCAGCTCACCGAACAGAAATGACGAGCAGTACTTC	CASSPNRNDEQYF
TRBD1	TRBV28	TRBJ2-7	-	TGTGCCAGCAGTAACACAGGGGCGCAGGACGAGCAGTACTTC	CASSNTGAQDEQYF
-	TRBV15	TRBJ2-5	-	TGTGCCACCAGCCGGGGTTTCGAGACCCAGTACTTC	CATSRGFETQYF
TRBD2	TRBV7-2	TRBJ2-1	-	TGCGCTGGTAGCGGGAGGGCCTACAATGAGCAGTTCTTC	CAGSGRAYNEQFF
-	TRBV9	TRBJ1-5	-	TGTGCCAGCAGCGACGGTTATCAGCCCCAGCATTTT	CASSDGYQPQHF
TRBD1	TRBV10-3	TRBJ2-5	-	TGTGCCATCAGTGAGTCCAGGGACAGGACCCAAGAGACCCAGTACTTC	CAISESRDRTQETQYF
TRBD2	TRBV27	TRBJ2-7	-	TGTGCCAGCGCGGGACTAGCGGAGACAGCTTGGGACGAGCAGTACTTC	CASAGLAETAWDEQYF
-	TRBV5-1	TRBJ2-3	-	TGCGCCAGCAGCTTGGTGCAGCTAAGCACAGATACGCAGTATTTT	CASSLVQLSTDTQYF
TRBD1	TRBV25-1	TRBJ2-7	-	TGTGCCAGCAGTCGGACAGGGGGGTACGAGCAGTACTTC	CASSRTGGYEQYF
-	TRBV10-1	TRBJ2-5	-	TGCGCCAGCAGTGACCTAGCGAGATCGCAAGAGCAGTACTTC	CASSDLARSQEQYF
-	TRBV5-1	TRBJ1-1	few	TGCGCCAGCAGCTTGGAACAATTTGGGATGAACACTGAAGCTTTCTTT	CASSLEQFGMNTEAFF
-	TRBV6-1	TRBJ2-7	few	TGTGCCAGCAGACTGGCGGAGGAGCAGTACTTC	CASRLAEEQYF
TRBD1	TRBV7-9	TRBJ2-7	-	TGTGCCAGCAGCCCCCCGGGACAGGGAAGTGGGTACGAGCAGTACTTC	CASSPPGQGSGYEQYF
TRBD1	TRBV5-4	TRBJ1-2	-	TGTGCCAGCAGCTTACAGGGGGAGATAGAGGAGGACACCTTC	CASSLQGEIEEDTF
TRBD1	TRBV7-2	TRBJ2-1	-	TGTGCCAGCAGCCCCGGGACAGGTTACAATGAGCAGTTCTTC	CASSPGTGYNEQFF
-	TRBV19	TRBJ1-4	once	TGTGCCAGTAGTATAAGGGGAAATGATGAAAAACTGTTTTTT	CASSIRGNDEKLFF
-	TRBV4-2	TRBJ2-4	-	TGTGCCAGCAGCCAAGCGAGGGCTACAGCCAAAAACATTCAGTACTTC	CASSQARATAKNIQYF
-	TRBV7-9	TRBJ1-1	few	TGTGCCAGCAGCCGATGGGCAGAAGAAGCTTTCTTT	CASSRWAEEAFF
-	TRBV29-1	TRBJ1-5	-	TGCAGCGTTAGTTCCGGGACACAGGATCAGCCCCAGCATTTT	CSVSSGTQDQPQHF
-	TRBV2	TRBJ1-4	-	TGTGCCAGCAGGTTATGGGTTGAGGAAAAACTGTTTTTT	CASRLWVEEKLFF
-	TRBV5-8	TRBJ2-2	-	TGTGCCAGCAGCCCGAGAGGGACATCCGGGGACACCGGGGAGCTGTTTTTT	CASSPRGTSGDTGELFF
-	TRBV28	TRBJ2-7	-	TGTGCCAGCAGTTTATGGGCACTGAGGGGGGGGGTCTACGAGCAGTACTTC	CASSLWALRGGVYEQYF
-	TRBV5-1	TRBJ2-5	-	TGCGCCAGCAGCTTAGGACCAGCCTCGCAAGAGACCCAGTACTTC	CASSLGPASQETQYF
-	TRBV9	TRBJ2-1	-	TGTGCCAGCAGCCCGAGGATTGGGGGGCGGGATGAGCAGTTCTTC	CASSPRIGGRDEQFF
TRBD2	TRBV6-6	TRBJ2-2	-	TGTGCCAGCAGTTACGGTCTAGCGGCCACCGGGGAGCTGTTTTTT	CASSYGLAATGELFF
-	TRBV5-1	TRBJ1-1	-	TGCGCCAGCAGCTCTGGCCACAGGGTGTCAGGCACTGAAGCTTTCTTT	CASSSGHRVSGTEAFF
-	TRBV18	TRBJ2-3	-	TGTGCCAGCTCACCGGGGGCCGCCGCCGATACGCAGTATTTT	CASSPGAAADTQYF
-	TRBV7-2	TRBJ1-1	once	TGTGCCAGCAGCTTAGTCTTTCGGGGGAGCACTGAAGCTTTCTTT	CASSLVFRGSTEAFF
TRBD2	TRBV14	TRBJ2-2	-	TGTGCCAGCAGCGACCTGACTAGCCCCACCGGGGAGCTGTTTTTT	CASSDLTSPTGELFF
-	TRBV9	TRBJ2-1	-	TGTGCCAGCAGCGGTGACGGACAGTTCTACAATGAGCAGTTCTTC	CASSGDGQFYNEQFF
TRBD1	TRBV11-1	TRBJ2-7	once	TGTGCCAGCAGCTTAGAGGGGACAGGGGGCTCCTACGAGCAGTACTTC	CASSLEGTGGSYEQYF
TRBD1	TRBV19	TRBJ2-1	-	TGTGCCACTGGGGACAGATACAATGAGCAGTTCTTC	CATGDRYNEQFF
-	TRBV29-1	TRBJ2-3	-	TGCAGCGTTGATGCCTACACAGATACGCAGTATTTT	CSVDAYTDTQYF
-	TRBV5-1	TRBJ2-5	-	TGCGCCAGCAGCTCGGGGCAGGGGGGCTTGATAACCCAGTACTTC	CASSSGQGGLITQYF
TRBD1	TRBV4-2	TRBJ1-3	-	TGTGCCAGCAGCCAAGGTGGGACAGGGTCTGGAAACACCATATATTTT	CASSQGGTGSGNTIYF
TRBD2	TRBV5-1	TRBJ2-1	-	TGCGCCAGCAGCCCAGCTAGCGGGAGGGCCGGGGAGCAGTTCTTC	CASSPASGRAGEQFF
TRBD1	TRBV19	TRBJ2-2	-	TGTGCCAGTAGTAGGACAGGATCGGGGGAGCTGTTTTTT	CASSRTGSGELFF
-	TRBV7-3	TRBJ1-1	-	TGTGCCAGCAGCTTAACCGGCAGCATGAACACTGAAGCTTTCTTT	CASSLTGSMNTEAFF
-	TRBV7-8	TRBJ1-6	once	TGTGCCAGCAGCTTAGCGCCCAGGGGCGGCCTCTCACCCCTCCACTTT	CASSLAPRGGLSPLHF
-	TRBV14	TRBJ1-4	-	TGTGCCAGCAGCCAAGATGCGGCCAGCCTCAGGGAAAAACTGTTTTTT	CASSQDAASLREKLFF
TRBD2	TRBV28	TRBJ2-3	-	TGTGCCAGCAGTCTAGTGGGAGTGGGGGCTAGCGGGACAGATACGCAGTATTTT	CASSLVGVGASGTDTQYF
TRBD1	TRBV2	TRBJ2-5	-	TGTGCCAGCGGGGGCGAGGGGGCAGTCCGGGAGACCCAGTACTTC	CASGGEGAVRETQYF
-	TRBV7-6	TRBJ2-1	-	TGTGCCAGCAGCCCCAGGGGATCAGGCTACTCCTACAATGAGCAGTTCTTC	CASSPRGSGYSYNEQFF
-	TRBV5-4	TRBJ1-3	-	TGTGCCAGCAGCCTCGGTACCGGAGGAAACACCATATATTTT	CASSLGTGGNTIYF
-	TRBV6-5	TRBJ2-5	-	TGTGCCAGCAGTTACTCCCGGGACACCCAAGAGACCCAGTACTTC	CASSYSRDTQETQYF
-	TRBV6-6	TRBJ2-7	-	TGTGCCAGCAGTCTACTAAACGAGCAGTACTTC	CASSLLNEQYF